The 13 T cell receptor beta chains presented below share a single source sample, sequenced in a study of blood T cells in healthy people across ages. Together with a sample-barcoded 5' primer, a J-beta primer mix was included in a second PCR lasting about 7 to 11 cycles. Via MiXCR, TCRdb re-called the 5' RACE reads, giving one row per CDR3 protein. Of 1.5 million to 2 million distinct CDR3 sequences in the sample, 34% were seen once. The sample was blood. Source of these receptors: a woman aged 25-40 years in good health.

This clonotype was seen more than once but under ten times. V and J are TRBV20-1 and TRBJ1-2; 10 positions agree with TRBD1. The germline V gene encodes CDR1 DFQATT and CDR2 SNEGSKA (reference sequence). The CDR3 is made up of 13 amino acids. The junction had 6 bases not matched to a gene; V was cut back by 7 bases and J by 4 bases. The DNA of the CDR3 is TGCAGTGGGGGACAGGGGTTAAGCTATGGCTACACCTTC. This translates into CSGGQGLSYGYTF.

This clonotype has a single count. The chain is built from TRBV6-4 and TRBJ2-1, with TRBD2 matching 7 bases. The germline V gene has CDR1 MRHNA and CDR2 SNTAGT. This CDR3 contains 17 residues. V lost 2 bases and J lost 7; bases outside the gene matches: 14. The DNA for the CDR3 is TGTGCCAGCAGTGACGGCCGGGGGTTAGCGGGTTCTAATGAGCAGTTCTTC. Its protein is CASSDGRGLAGSNEQFF.

This clonotype has a handful of counts. V usage is TRBV2 and J usage is TRBJ1-5; 8 nucleotides line up with TRBD1. CDR1 and CDR2 from the germline V gene are SNHLY and FYNNEI. V dropped 6 bases and J dropped 4; count of bases not matched to a gene: 5. The CDR3 is made up of 14 amino acids. DNA of the CDR3: TGTGCCAGCAGCGGGACAGGTACTAATCAGCCCCAGCATTTT. Its protein product is CASSGTGTNQPQHF.

This clonotype was counted ten times or more. The rearrangement joins TRBV7-8 to TRBJ2-5, with D unresolved. V was shortened by 1 base and J by 4 bases, with 7 bases between the two germline ends. From germline, CDR1 is SGHVS and CDR2 FQNEAQ. This CDR3 has 13 residues. The chain's CDR3 is CASSLEARETQYF. CDR3 DNA: TGTGCCAGCAGCTTAGAGGCGAGAGAGACCCAGTACTTC.

The chain uses TRBV5-5 and TRBJ1-2; a weak D match, TRBD1 (6 bases). Trimming shortened V by 4 bases and J by 3 bases, and 13 bases separated the two germline ends. CDR3 size: 14 residues. Germline V gene sequence: CDR1 SGHKS, CDR2 YYEKEE (reference sequence). CDR3 sequence reads: CASSRRDTDYGYTF. The CDR3, as DNA: TGTGCCAGCAGCCGCCGGGACACCGACTATGGCTACACCTTC.

This chain joins TRBV4-2 and TRBJ2-1; the match to TRBD2 covers 12 bases. CDR1 LGHNA and CDR2 YNFKEQ come from the germline V gene. V shed 4 bases, J shed 8 bases, and the junction held 9 bases outside the gene matches. This CDR3 has 16 residues. CDR3: CASSPQASGGADEQFF. The DNA for the CDR3 is TGTGCCAGCAGCCCCCAGGCTAGCGGGGGGGCCGATGAGCAGTTCTTC.

A few counts support this clonotype. This rearrangement joins TRBV20-1 to TRBJ2-7, with TRBD1 matching 12 bases. CDR1 DFQATT and CDR2 SNEGSKA come from the germline V gene (reference sequence). There are 15 residues in the CDR3. The CDR3 region has the DNA TGCAGCAGTGGTCCCCAGGGACAGGGGGCGGATGAGCAGTACTTC. It is translated as CSSGPQGQGADEQYF.

Turning to this clonotype: A much more abundant neighbour one base away suggests this may be a read error. The chain recombines TRBV5-5 with TRBJ2-3, with 7 bases that match TRBD1. Germline CDR1 SGHKS, CDR2 YYEKEE (reference sequence). The CDR3 is 14 amino acids. The CDR3 protein is CASSLTGDTDTRYF. The CDR3 DNA follows: TGTGCCAGCAGCTTGACAGGGGACACAGATACGCGGTATTTT.

The J gene is TRBJ2-7, the V gene TRBV19; a possible D gene is TRBD2 (5 bases). CDR1 LNHDA and CDR2 SQIVND come from the germline V gene (reference sequence). Trimming removed 7 bases from V and 0 bases from J, with 13 bases in between. The CDR3 consists of 14 residues. The CDR3 is CASMQRTNSYEQYF. DNA for the CDR3: TGTGCCAGTATGCAGCGGACCAACTCCTACGAGCAGTACTTC.

J is TRBJ1-1 and V is TRBV6-5, with TRBD1 matching 10 bases. J gave up 8 bases and V 0 bases, and 3 bases lay outside the gene matches. Germline CDR1 MNHEY, CDR2 SVGAGI. This CDR3 is 14 amino acids long. Here the CDR3 DNA reads TGTGCCAGCAGTTACTCGGACAGGGGGTTCGAAGCTTTCTTT. As protein: CASSYSDRGFEAFF.

The gene calls are TRBV4-1 and TRBJ2-7; maybe TRBD2 (5 bases). The CDR3 loop spans 14 amino acids. Germline CDR1 reads MGHRA; CDR2 reads YSYEKL. V lost 4 bases and J 3 bases, leaving 13 bases between the germline ends. The CDR3 loop is CASSRTLSDYEQYF. Written as DNA, the CDR3 is TGCGCCAGCAGCCGGACTCTCTCCGACTACGAGCAGTACTTC.

This clonotype showed up just once. This sequence may be a read error, since a much larger clone differs from it by one base. The CDR3 region is CTSSLRGLADTQYF. The CDR3 nucleotides are TGTACCAGCAGCTTACGAGGGCTCGCAGATACGCAGTATTTT. The chain carries TRBV7-3 and TRBJ2-3, with D perhaps matching TRBD2 (5 bases). CDR3 length: 14 amino acids. CDR1 and CDR2 (germline): SGHTA, FQGTGA.

This chain uses TRBV7-2 with TRBJ2-5; D is undetermined. Germline V gene data show CDR1 as SGHTA and CDR2 as FQGNSA. CDR3 length: 15 amino acids. The V end lost 1 base, the J end lost 0 bases, and 9 bases lay between the germline ends. The CDR3 loop is CASSLGGLYQETQYF. The CDR3 coding sequence is TGTGCCAGCAGCTTAGGGGGTCTGTACCAAGAGACCCAGTACTTC.